This T cell receptor (beta chain) was identified in a study of cytomegalovirus exposure and HLA in healthy donors. Study conclusions and caveats: The productive fraction for most TCR beta V segments was about 87% or about 30% in an earlier analysis.

The PCR was carried out with 60 Vbeta primers and 13 Jbeta primers. Sequencing was performed with immunoSEQ multiplex PCR; in TCRdb, only in-frame clones are kept and a portion is missing. The sample records more than 90,000 clones, 70% to 80% being singletons. CDR1 and CDR2 (germline): LGHNA, YNFKEQ. CDR3 length: 15 residues. The ends were cut back, 0 bases at V and 4 bases at J, with 10 bases in the middle. Concerning this clone itself: Antigen unknown.

The rearrangement links TRBV4-2 to TRBJ1-5, with a possible D match to TRBD1 (5 bases). This sequence was found in a female donor in good health and CMV-seronegative. Material for sequencing was PBMCs. CDR3 in amino acids: CASSQEGQANQPQHF. The CDR3 DNA is TGTGCCAGCAGCCAAGAGGGGCAGGCGAATCAGCCCCAGCATTTT.